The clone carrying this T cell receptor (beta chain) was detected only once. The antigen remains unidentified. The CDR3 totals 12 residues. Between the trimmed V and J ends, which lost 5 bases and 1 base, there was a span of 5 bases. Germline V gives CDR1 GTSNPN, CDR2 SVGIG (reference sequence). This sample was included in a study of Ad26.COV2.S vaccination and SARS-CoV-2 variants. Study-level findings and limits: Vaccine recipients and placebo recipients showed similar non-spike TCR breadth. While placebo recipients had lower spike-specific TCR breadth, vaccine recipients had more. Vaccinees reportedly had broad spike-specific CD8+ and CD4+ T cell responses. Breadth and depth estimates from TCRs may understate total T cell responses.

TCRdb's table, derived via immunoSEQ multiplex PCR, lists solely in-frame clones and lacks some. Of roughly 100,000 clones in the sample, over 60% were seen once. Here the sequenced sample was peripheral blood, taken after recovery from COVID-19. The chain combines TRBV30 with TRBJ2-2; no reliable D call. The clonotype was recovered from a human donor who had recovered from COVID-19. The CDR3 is CAWEMNTGELFF. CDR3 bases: TGTGCCTGGGAAATGAACACCGGGGAGCTGTTTTTT.